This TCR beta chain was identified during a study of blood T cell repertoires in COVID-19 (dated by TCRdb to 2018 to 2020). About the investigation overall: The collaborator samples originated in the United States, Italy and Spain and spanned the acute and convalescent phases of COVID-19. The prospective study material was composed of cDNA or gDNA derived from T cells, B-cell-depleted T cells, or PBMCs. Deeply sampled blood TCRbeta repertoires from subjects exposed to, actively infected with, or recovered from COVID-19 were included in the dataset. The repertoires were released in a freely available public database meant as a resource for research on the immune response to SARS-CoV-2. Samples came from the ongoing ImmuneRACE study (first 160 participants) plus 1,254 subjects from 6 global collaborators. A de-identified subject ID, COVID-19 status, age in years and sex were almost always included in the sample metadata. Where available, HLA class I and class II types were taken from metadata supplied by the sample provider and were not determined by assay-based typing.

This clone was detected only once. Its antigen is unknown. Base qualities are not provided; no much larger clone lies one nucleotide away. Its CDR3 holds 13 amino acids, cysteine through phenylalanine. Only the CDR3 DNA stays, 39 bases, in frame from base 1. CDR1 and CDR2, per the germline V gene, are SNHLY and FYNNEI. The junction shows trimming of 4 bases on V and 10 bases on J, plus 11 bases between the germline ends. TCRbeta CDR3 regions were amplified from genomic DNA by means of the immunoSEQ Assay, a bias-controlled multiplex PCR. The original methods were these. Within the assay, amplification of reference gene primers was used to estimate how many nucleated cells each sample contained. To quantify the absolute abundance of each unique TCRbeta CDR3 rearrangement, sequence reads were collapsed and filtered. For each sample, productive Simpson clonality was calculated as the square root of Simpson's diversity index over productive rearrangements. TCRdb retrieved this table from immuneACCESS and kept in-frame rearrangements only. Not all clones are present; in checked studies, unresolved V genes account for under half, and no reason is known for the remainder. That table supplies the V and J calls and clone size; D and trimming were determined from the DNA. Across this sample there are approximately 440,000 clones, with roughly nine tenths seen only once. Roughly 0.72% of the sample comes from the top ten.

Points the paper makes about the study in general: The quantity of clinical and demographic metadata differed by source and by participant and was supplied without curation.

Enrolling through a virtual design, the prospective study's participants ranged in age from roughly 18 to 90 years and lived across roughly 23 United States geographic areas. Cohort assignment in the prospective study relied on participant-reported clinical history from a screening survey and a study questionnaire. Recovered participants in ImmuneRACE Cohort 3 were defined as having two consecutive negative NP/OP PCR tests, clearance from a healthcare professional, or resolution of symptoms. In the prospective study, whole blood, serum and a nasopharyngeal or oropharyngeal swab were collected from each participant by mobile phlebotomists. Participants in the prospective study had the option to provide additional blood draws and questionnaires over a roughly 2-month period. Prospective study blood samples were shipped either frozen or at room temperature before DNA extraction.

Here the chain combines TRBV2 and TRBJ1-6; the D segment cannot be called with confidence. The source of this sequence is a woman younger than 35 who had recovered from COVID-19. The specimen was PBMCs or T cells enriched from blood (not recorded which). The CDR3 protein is CASSVGRESPLHF. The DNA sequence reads TGTGCCAGCAGTGTGGGGAGGGAATCACCCCTCCACTTT.